The 29 T cell receptor beta chains below come from one sample, sequenced in a study of shared clonotypes between healthy human individuals. TCRdb's table, derived via immunoSEQ multiplex PCR, lists solely in-frame clones and lacks some. Among about 2.1 million clones, 85% to 95% were seen once, and the ten largest hold more than 1.5%. Selected positively for CCR7 and CD45RO-negative, naive CD8 cells excluded terminally differentiated effector memory CD45RA+ cells. Specimen: naive CD8+ T cells from PBMCs. Every receptor here comes from a man younger than 30 in good health. Some clones in this sample may be carry-over from other donors' samples.

The rearrangement joins TRBV10-3 to TRBJ2-7; TRBD2 aligns across 8 bases. The CDR3 extends over 14 amino acids. The germline gives CDR1 ENHRY, CDR2 SYGVKD. Germline trimming cut 4 bases from V and 3 bases from J; bases unmatched to any gene: 5. The CDR3: CAISAGGEDYEQYF. The CDR3 nucleotides read TGTGCCATCAGTGCCGGGGGGGAGGACTACGAGCAGTACTTC.

The rearrangement links TRBV19 to TRBJ1-1, with a tentative D call TRBD1 (6 bases). There are 16 residues in the CDR3. The germline CDR1 and CDR2 sequences are LNHDA and SQIVND (reference sequence). Between the trimmed V and J ends, which lost 5 bases and 3 bases, there was a span of 19 bases. The CDR3 DNA is TGTGCCAGTAGTTTTAGGACAGAAAAGAGGGACACTGAAGCTTTCTTT. Protein: CASSFRTEKRDTEAFF.

The chain combines TRBV21-1 with TRBJ2-7; the DNA was not used to check the table's D call, TRBD1. TRBV21-1 is deemed a pseudogene. The CDR3 loop spans 16 amino acids. The CDR3 region has the DNA TGTGCCAGCAGCCTCCCCCCCCGGGACAGGGTCTACGAGCAGTACTTC. Protein product: CASSLPPRDRVYEQYF.

V and J are TRBV27 and TRBJ2-7; no clear D gene. Germline loops: CDR1 MNHEY, CDR2 SMNVEV (reference sequence). This CDR3 is 15 amino acids long. Trimming cost V 0 bases and J 0 bases, with 9 bases left between them. CDR3 nucleotides: TGTGCCAGCAGTTTATCGCCAATGTCCTCCTACGAGCAGTACTTC. It is translated as CASSLSPMSSYEQYF.

Details on this clone: The same CDR3 is also encoded by other DNA sequences in this sample. The V gene is TRBV5-1, the J gene TRBJ2-7; possibly TRBD1 for D (6 bases). V was trimmed by 0 bases and J by 0 bases, leaving 7 bases between them. Germline assignment: CDR1 SGHRS and CDR2 YFSETQ. The CDR3 spans 14 residues. Here the CDR3 reads CASSLVQGSYEQYF. CDR3 DNA: TGCGCCAGCAGCTTGGTACAGGGCTCCTACGAGCAGTACTTC.

The V gene is TRBV7-6, the J gene TRBJ1-3; no firm D call. V was cut by 4 bases and J by 6 bases, with 7 bases left in between. Germline-derived CDR1 and CDR2 are SGHVS and FNYEAQ. The CDR3 spans 12 residues. The CDR3 region has the DNA TGTGCCAGCAGCTCAAGTTTAAACACCATATATTTT. Its protein product is CASSSSLNTIYF. Drawing the rest from reference TRBV7-6 and TRBJ1-3, the complete variable domain is GAGVSQSPRYKVTKRGQDVALRCDPISGHVSLYWYRQALGQGPEFLTYFNYEAQQDKSGLPNDRFSAERPEGSISTLTIQRTEQRDSAMYRCASSSSLNTIYFGEGSWLTVV.

V and J are TRBV27 and TRBJ2-5, with unresolved D. Germline V CDR1 and CDR2: MNHEY, SMNVEV (reference sequence). V lost 3 bases, J lost 1 base, and 9 bases lay in between. This CDR3 contains 14 residues. CDR3 DNA sequence: TGTGCCAGCAGTTTTATGGGATTCCAAGAGACCCAGTACTTC. Its protein product is CASSFMGFQETQYF.

This clone occurred a few times. The V and J genes are TRBV13 and TRBJ2-2; D not resolved. Germline-derived CDR1 and CDR2 are PRHDT and FYEKMQ (reference sequence). CDR3 length: 12 residues. V was cut by 1 base and J by 7 bases, with 4 bases left in between. The CDR3 spells CASSLVGGELFF. The CDR3, as DNA: TGTGCCAGCAGCTTAGTTGGCGGGGAGCTGTTTTTT.

This sequence joins TRBV27 and TRBJ2-2; no definite D call. Germline lookup yields CDR1 MNHEY and CDR2 SMNVEV (reference sequence). This CDR3 region has 17 residues. Deletions cut 2 bases from V and 0 bases from J, with 13 bases between. CDR3 sequence: CASSLKNWGANTGELFF. The CDR3 region has the DNA TGTGCCAGCAGTTTAAAAAATTGGGGTGCGAACACCGGGGAGCTGTTTTTT.

The rearrangement joins TRBV5-1 to TRBJ1-1; D is perhaps TRBD1 (5 bases). Germline values: CDR1 SGHRS, CDR2 YFSETQ. The V and J ends lost 2 bases and 0 bases respectively, with 20 bases between them. CDR3 length equals 18 residues. The CDR3 is CASSFGARGRTLNTEAFF. CDR3 DNA: TGCGCCAGCAGCTTCGGGGCGAGGGGCCGGACGTTGAACACTGAAGCTTTCTTT.

The V gene is TRBV15, the J gene TRBJ1-2; D remains ambiguous. The V end lost 0 bases, the J end lost 3 bases, and 11 bases lay between the germline ends. CDR3 length: 15 amino acids. The germline V gene has CDR1 LNHNV and CDR2 YYDKDF (reference sequence). Here the CDR3 reads CATSRDGDGYYGYTF. CDR3 DNA: TGTGCCACCAGCAGAGATGGTGACGGGTACTATGGCTACACCTTC. The variable domain in full, with the rest retrieved from reference TRBV15 and TRBJ1-2, is DAMVIQNPRYQVTQFGKPVTLSCSQTLNHNVMYWYQQKSSQAPKLLFHYYDKDFNNEADTPDNFQSRRPNTSFCFLDIRSPGLGDTAMYLCATSRDGDGYYGYTFGSGTRLTVV.

The chain links TRBV27 to TRBJ2-1; no firm D call. Germline V gives CDR1 MNHEY, CDR2 SMNVEV (reference sequence). Trimming removed 4 bases from V and 7 bases from J, with 23 bases in between. The CDR3 covers 17 residues. CDR3 protein: CASSSSFGPAVWNEQFF. The CDR3 DNA sequence: TGTGCCAGCAGTTCCTCCTTTGGGCCCGCCGTCTGGAATGAGCAGTTCTTC.

This clone has just one count. The rearrangement joins TRBV9 to TRBJ2-1, with D possibly being TRBD2 (5 bases). V gave up 4 bases and J gave up 0 bases, with 17 bases separating them. The germline CDR1 and CDR2 sequences are SGDLS and YYNGEE. The CDR3 loop spans 17 amino acids. The CDR3 protein is CASSRPIAPSSYNEQFF. The CDR3 DNA sequence: TGTGCCAGCAGCCGACCCATAGCGCCGAGCTCCTACAATGAGCAGTTCTTC.

This chain joins TRBV5-5 and TRBJ1-5; TRBD1 is a possible D gene (5 bases). Trimming took 0 bases from V and 3 from J, leaving 10 bases between them. The CDR3 covers 15 residues. The germline gives CDR1 SGHKS, CDR2 YYEKEE (reference sequence). The CDR3 spells CASSLAGPFNQPQHF. CDR3 DNA sequence: TGTGCCAGCAGCTTGGCGGGGCCTTTCAATCAGCCCCAGCATTTT.

The V gene is TRBV7-9, the J gene TRBJ2-3; D is tentatively TRBD1 or TRBD2 (5 bases each). This CDR3 has 15 residues. V gave up 4 bases and J gave up 3 bases, with 14 bases separating them. Germline-derived CDR1 and CDR2 are SEHNR and FQNEAQ (reference sequence). The CDR3 nucleotides read TGTGCCAGCAGCTCCGAGATGGGGGAAACAGATACGCAGTATTTT. Translating gives CASSSEMGETDTQYF.

Comments on this clone: This sample includes further DNA sequences coding for the same CDR3. The chain couples TRBV28 to TRBJ2-1, with TRBD1 as a possible D gene (6 bases). V was cut by 2 bases and J by 3 bases, with 8 bases left in between. Germline assignment: CDR1 MDHEN and CDR2 SYDVKM. This CDR3 is built from 14 residues. The DNA of the CDR3 is TGTGCCAGCAGTTTAGGGGGCTTCTACAATGAGCAGTTCTTC. Its protein product is CASSLGGFYNEQFF.

The CDR3 loop is CASSSGAGYGYTF. CDR3 DNA: TGTGCCAGCAGCTCAGGGGCAGGGTATGGCTACACCTTC. The genes are TRBV9 and TRBJ1-2; a possible D gene is TRBD1 (6 bases). CDR3 length equals 13 residues. The V end was cut by 4 bases, the J end by 5 bases, with 12 bases between. Looked up from germline, CDR1 is SGDLS and CDR2 is YYNGEE.

The rearrangement links TRBV19 to TRBJ2-2; no clear D. V was trimmed by 8 bases and J by 6 bases, leaving 13 bases between them. Germline loops: CDR1 LNHDA, CDR2 SQIVND (reference sequence). This CDR3 has 13 amino acids. The DNA for the CDR3 is TGTGCCAGTCTCTCCCTGGCTGCCGGGGAGCTGTTTTTT. It yields the protein CASLSLAAGELFF.

This rearrangement joins TRBV7-9 to TRBJ2-5; 8 positions agree with TRBD1. The CDR3 extends over 17 amino acids. With 4 bases clipped from V and 2 bases from J, the junction kept 12 bases outside the gene matches. Germline CDR1 reads SEHNR; CDR2 reads FQNEAQ (reference sequence). CDR3 amino acids: CASSSALQGVGQETQYF. The CDR3 DNA follows: TGTGCCAGCAGCTCTGCCCTACAGGGGGTAGGGCAAGAGACCCAGTACTTC.

The CDR3 region is CASSLGTATHTGELFF. CDR3 in DNA: TGTGCCAGCAGTTTGGGGACAGCTACTCACACCGGGGAGCTGTTTTTT. V is TRBV28 and J is TRBJ2-2; 7 bases agree with TRBD1. Germline CDR1 and CDR2: MDHEN and SYDVKM. The CDR3 is made up of 16 amino acids. V gave up 3 bases and J gave up 3 bases; unmatched junction bases: 7.

CDR3: CASSIMAEGRDGYTF. As DNA, the CDR3 is TGTGCCAGTAGTATCATGGCGGAAGGGAGAGATGGCTACACCTTC. V and J are TRBV19 and TRBJ1-2; D unresolved. Germline-derived CDR1 and CDR2 are LNHDA and SQIVND (reference sequence). This CDR3 region has 15 residues. V was cut by 3 bases and J by 6 bases, with 17 bases left in between.

This rearrangement joins TRBV27 to TRBJ1-5; possible D gene TRBD1, 6 bases. Germline CDR1 and CDR2: MNHEY and SMNVEV (reference sequence). Deletions cut 5 bases from V and 6 bases from J, with 17 bases between. The CDR3 is made up of 15 amino acids. The CDR3 loop is CASSALGAGGQPQHF. The CDR3 region has the DNA TGTGCCAGCAGTGCCCTGGGGGCTGGTGGTCAGCCCCAGCATTTT.

The chain employs TRBV18 and TRBJ2-5, with 9 bases aligning to TRBD1. This CDR3 is 15 amino acids long. CDR1 is KGHSH, CDR2 LQKENI, per germline. V shed 5 bases, J shed 5 bases, and the junction held 9 bases outside the gene matches. The CDR3 protein is CASSSQQGARETQYF. As DNA, the CDR3 is TGTGCCAGCTCATCTCAACAGGGGGCTCGGGAGACCCAGTACTTC.

J is TRBJ2-1 and V is TRBV4-2; D gene unclear. This CDR3 spans 13 amino acids. V shed 1 base and J shed 4 bases, with 5 bases lying between them. CDR1 is LGHNA and CDR2 is YNFKEQ in the germline V gene. CDR3 in DNA: TGTGCCAGCAGCCAAGGCGCATACAATGAGCAGTTCTTC. Its translation is CASSQGAYNEQFF.

The chain links TRBV25-1 to TRBJ2-7; TRBD1 or TRBD2 may be the D gene (5 bases each). This CDR3 region has 13 residues. Germline V gives CDR1 MGHDK, CDR2 SYGVNS. The V gene lost 1 base and the J gene lost 7 bases, with 11 bases spanning the gap. In DNA, the CDR3 is TGTGCCAGCAGTGAATTAGGGACGAGGGAGCAGTACTTC. Amino acid sequence: CASSELGTREQYF.

The chain combines TRBV5-8 with TRBJ2-1; 12 bases align to TRBD2. This CDR3 contains 19 residues. Germline V gene data show CDR1 as SGHTS and CDR2 as YDEGEE. The V gene end was trimmed by 0 bases and the J gene end by 3 bases; junction bases not matched to a gene: 10. The CDR3 spells CASSLEGGRLAGVYNEQFF. CDR3 DNA: TGTGCCAGCAGCTTGGAGGGGGGCCGACTAGCGGGAGTCTACAATGAGCAGTTCTTC.

This clone has just one count. The chain joins TRBV7-6 to TRBJ2-7; 9 bases fit TRBD1. Germline-derived CDR1 and CDR2 are SGHVS and FNYEAQ. This CDR3 contains 16 residues. The V gene end was trimmed by 1 base and the J gene end by 3 bases; junction bases not matched to a gene: 7. CDR3 sequence: CASSLGQGETYYEQYF. For the CDR3, the DNA is TGTGCCAGCAGCTTAGGACAGGGGGAAACTTACTACGAGCAGTACTTC. The full variable domain, with the rest looked up from reference TRBV7-6 and TRBJ2-7, is GAGVSQSPRYKVTKRGQDVALRCDPISGHVSLYWYRQALGQGPEFLTYFNYEAQQDKSGLPNDRFSAERPEGSISTLTIQRTEQRDSAMYRCASSLGQGETYYEQYFGPGTRLTVT.

This clone was detected only once. The chain carries TRBV6-6 and TRBJ1-5; TRBD1 matches at 7 bases. Germline V lookup: CDR1 MNHNY, CDR2 SVGAGI (reference sequence). This CDR3 is 14 amino acids long. With V trimmed by 6 bases and J by 2 bases, 4 bases remained unmatched. DNA for the CDR3: TGTGCCAGCAGCCTCGACAGGGGCAATCAGCCCCAGCATTTT. Its protein is CASSLDRGNQPQHF.

The V and J genes are TRBV28 and TRBJ2-1; TRBD2 matches at 10 bases. Germline trimming cut 4 bases from V and 8 bases from J; bases unmatched to any gene: 5. Germline CDR1 is MDHEN and CDR2 is SYDVKM. This CDR3 spans 14 amino acids. This chain's CDR3 is CASSSAGGSHEQFF. CDR3 DNA sequence: TGTGCCAGCAGTTCAGCGGGAGGGTCGCATGAGCAGTTCTTC.